Below are 20 T cell receptor beta chains sequenced from a single sample in a study of early T cells in non-severe SARS-CoV-2 infection. TCRdb analysed the 5' RACE reads with MiXCR anew, one entry per CDR3 protein. This sample has tens of thousands of distinct CDR3 sequences, with more than 9% found just once. The sequencing sample was made of whole blood. These receptors originate from an adult who was a healthcare worker with PCR-confirmed SARS-CoV-2 infection or an uninfected control (not recorded which).

In its sample, this clonotype was seen many times. Here the CDR3 reads CASLESRRTGKGYTF. The CDR3 DNA sequence: TGTGCCAGCCTTGAGTCGCGACGGACAGGGAAGGGCTACACCTTC. This sequence joins TRBV6-5 and TRBJ1-2; 8 bases map to TRBD1. The CDR3 has 15 amino acids. Germline V gives CDR1 MNHEY, CDR2 SVGAGI. With V trimmed by 8 bases and J by 8 bases, 16 bases remained unmatched.

There are a few counts of this clonotype. This chain's CDR3 is CASSLAGWQNYGYTF. CDR3 sequence (DNA): TGTGCCAGCAGCTTAGCTGGCTGGCAGAACTATGGCTACACCTTC. The V gene is TRBV7-2, the J gene TRBJ1-2; D ambiguous. In germline, CDR1 is SGHTA, CDR2 FQGNSA. This CDR3 has 15 residues. V was cut by 0 bases and J by 2 bases, with 10 bases left in between.

This clonotype occurred a few times. V and J are TRBV7-2 and TRBJ1-1; no clear D. Germline V gene sequence: CDR1 SGHTA, CDR2 FQGNSA. The CDR3 extends over 12 amino acids. Trimming removed 5 bases at V and 6 bases at J, with 10 bases between. The CDR3 DNA reads as TGTGCCAGCAGCCCCCTAGTCGCTGAAGCTTTCTTT. It codes for CASSPLVAEAFF.

This clonotype was observed a handful of times. The chain uses TRBV6-2 or TRBV6-3 and TRBJ2-3; the match to TRBD2 covers 7 bases. CDR1 is MNHEY, CDR2 SVGEGT, per germline. The CDR3 extends over 13 amino acids. The ends lost 5 bases at V and 6 bases at J; junction bases unmatched: 5. The CDR3 DNA sequence: TGTGCCAGCAGTGATGTGCGGGGGGATACGCAGTATTTT. This codes for CASSDVRGDTQYF.

The CDR3 DNA reads TGTGCCAGCTCACCGGACCGTCTCATGAACACTGAAGCTTTCTTT. Amino acids: CASSPDRLMNTEAFF. The J gene is TRBJ1-1, the V gene TRBV18, with D uncertain. CDR3 length equals 15 residues. Trimming took off 3 bases at V and 0 bases at J, with 11 bases between the two ends. CDR1 and CDR2 (germline): KGHSH, LQKENI.

This clonotype was found once. The chain joins TRBV5-4 to TRBJ2-1; no reliable D call. Germline lookup yields CDR1 SGHNT and CDR2 YYREEE (reference sequence). Trimming removed 0 bases at V and 8 bases at J, with 15 bases between. CDR3 length: 15 amino acids. CDR3 DNA: TGTGCCAGCAGCTTGGCAGCCTCTACTTTGGATGAGCAGTTCTTC. Translating gives CASSLAASTLDEQFF.

On this clonotype itself: With a much larger clone just one base away, this may be a read error. The V call is TRBV12-3 or TRBV12-4, the J call TRBJ2-3; D remains unclear. The ends were cut back, 5 bases at V and 2 bases at J, with 20 bases in the middle. This CDR3 has 17 amino acids. The CDR3: CASSQHPIGSNTDTQYF. CDR3 in DNA: TGTGCCAGCAGTCAGCACCCGATAGGGTCAAACACAGATACGCAGTATTTT.

At least ten counts were recorded for this clonotype. J is TRBJ1-2 and V is TRBV27, with TRBD1 as a possible D gene (6 bases). V dropped 3 bases and J dropped 2 bases, with 7 bases sitting between them. The germline V gene has CDR1 MNHEY and CDR2 SMNVEV (reference sequence). This CDR3 region has 13 residues. The CDR3 sequence is CASSFTGNYGYTF. The CDR3 DNA is TGTGCCAGCAGTTTTACAGGGAACTATGGCTACACCTTC.

Notes on this clonotype: This may arise from a read error, as a much more abundant clone is one base away. The chain couples TRBV10-3 to TRBJ2-2, with 7 nucleotides matching TRBD2. V was clipped by 0 bases and J by 6 bases; unmatched bases: 4. The CDR3 totals 15 residues. Germline V CDR1 and CDR2: ENHRY, SYGVKD. The chain's CDR3 is CAISESGTNSGELFF. The CDR3 nucleotides read TGTGCCATCAGTGAGTCCGGGACTAACTCCGGGGAGCTGTTTTTT.

This clonotype was counted ten times or more. The chain is built from TRBV4-1 and TRBJ1-5; D gene ambiguous. Germline CDR1 is MGHRA and CDR2 is YSYEKL. The CDR3 length is 14 residues. Trimming left V 1 base short and J 6 bases short, with 10 bases between. CDR3 nucleotide sequence: TGCGCCAGCAGCCAAGGCGAACGGGGTCAGCCCCAGCATTTT. This sequence encodes CASSQGERGQPQHF.

The sample holds many counts of this clonotype. V usage is TRBV6-6 and J usage is TRBJ2-2, with 10 bases lining up with TRBD1. The germline V gene encodes CDR1 MNHNY and CDR2 SVGAGI (reference sequence). Unmatched junction bases numbered 4, after V lost 5 bases and J lost 4 bases. The CDR3 totals 15 residues. This CDR3 is CASSPRTGGTGELFF. CDR3 bases: TGTGCCAGCAGTCCGCGGACAGGGGGCACCGGGGAGCTGTTTTTT.

This clonotype was observed a handful of times. The chain employs TRBV20-1 and TRBJ2-3; TRBD1 aligns across 11 bases. Germline-derived CDR1 and CDR2 are DFQATT and SNEGSKA (reference sequence). This CDR3 has 13 amino acids. V lost 7 bases and J lost 8; bases outside the gene matches: 8. Here the CDR3 reads CSVDRGPDLTQYF. The CDR3 region has the DNA TGCAGTGTGGACAGGGGGCCTGATCTTACGCAGTATTTT.

For the CDR3, the DNA is TGCGCCAGCAGCCTTAGCGAACCCTACGAGCAGTACTTC. Amino acid sequence: CASSLSEPYEQYF. The J gene is TRBJ2-7, the V gene TRBV5-1, with D possibly TRBD2 on 5 matching bases. The germline V gene encodes CDR1 SGHRS and CDR2 YFSETQ. The CDR3 extends over 13 amino acids. Trimming stripped 4 bases from V and 2 bases from J, with 10 bases between.

This clonotype occurred once. The V gene is TRBV5-6, the J gene TRBJ2-2; D is perhaps TRBD1 or TRBD2 (6 bases each). The CDR3 has 16 amino acids. Germline CDR1 reads SGHDT; CDR2 reads YYEEEE. The V and J ends lost 3 bases and 5 bases respectively, with 17 bases between them. The CDR3 coding sequence is TGTGCCAGCAGCTCCATATGGGGGGCGCGAACCGGGGAGCTGTTTTTT. This codes for CASSSIWGARTGELFF. The variable domain in full, with the rest retrieved from reference TRBV5-6 and TRBJ2-2, is DAGVTQSPTHLIKTRGQQVTLRCSPKSGHDTVSWYQQALGQGPQFIFQYYEEEERQRGNFPDRFSGHQFPNYSSELNVNALLLGDSALYLCASSSIWGARTGELFFGEGSRLTVL.

J is TRBJ2-1 and V is TRBV3-1; maybe TRBD2 (6 bases). The V gene's germline CDR1 is LGHDT and CDR2 YNNKEL (reference sequence). The CDR3 extends over 17 amino acids. V dropped 4 bases and J dropped 6 bases, with 22 bases sitting between them. The CDR3 loop is CASSPLLEGGVFNEQFF. In DNA form, the CDR3 reads TGTGCCAGCAGCCCCTTACTAGAAGGAGGGGTATTCAATGAGCAGTTCTTC.

This clonotype was seen at least ten times. The chain couples TRBV20-1 to TRBJ2-7; 7 nucleotides agree with TRBD2. CDR1 and CDR2 from the germline V gene are DFQATT and SNEGSKA (reference sequence). The CDR3 totals 15 residues. Trimming at V came to 6 bases and at J to 0 bases, leaving 11 bases not matched to a gene. CDR3 sequence reads: CSARSGTTDSYEQYF. DNA for the CDR3: TGCAGTGCAAGATCCGGGACTACCGACTCCTACGAGCAGTACTTC.

This clonotype was counted ten times or more. This chain joins TRBV27 and TRBJ2-1; 7 bases are shared with TRBD1. The V and J ends lost 5 bases and 5 bases, in that order; junction bases with no gene match: 3. Germline CDR1 and CDR2: MNHEY and SMNVEV (reference sequence). The CDR3 extends over 13 amino acids. CDR3 nucleotides: TGTGCCAGCAGTACAGGGGCCCACAATGAGCAGTTCTTC. Amino acid sequence: CASSTGAHNEQFF.

The chain has TRBV18 and TRBJ2-6; no firm D call. The germline gives CDR1 KGHSH, CDR2 LQKENI. This CDR3 has 13 amino acids. V lost 3 bases and J lost 8, with 8 bases in between. CDR3 sequence reads: CASSPLVTNVLTF. Written as DNA, the CDR3 is TGTGCCAGCTCACCCCTAGTGACCAACGTCCTGACTTTC. The entire variable domain, with the rest obtained from reference TRBV18 and TRBJ2-6, is as follows: NAGVMQNPRHLVRRRGQEARLRCSPMKGHSHVYWYRQLPEEGLKFMVYLQKENIIDESGMPKERFSAEFPKEGPSILRIQQVVRGDSAAYFCASSPLVTNVLTFGAGSRLTVL.

This clonotype was detected many times. V and J are TRBV2 and TRBJ2-7, with D perhaps TRBD2 (5 bases). V lost 7 bases and J 2 bases, leaving 15 bases between the germline ends. The CDR3 contains 14 residues. Germline V gene sequence: CDR1 SNHLY, CDR2 FYNNEI. The CDR3 here is CASKVGGGPYEQYF. The CDR3 DNA follows: TGTGCCAGCAAGGTTGGTGGCGGGCCCTACGAGCAGTACTTC.

Only one count was recorded for this clonotype. The chain recombines TRBV11-3 with TRBJ2-1; TRBD2 aligns across 8 bases. The V gene end was trimmed by 1 base and the J gene end by 2 bases; junction bases not matched to a gene: 4. In germline, CDR1 is SGHNT, CDR2 YENEEA. This CDR3 is built from 16 residues. CDR3 DNA: TGTGCCAGCAGCTTAGGACTAGCGTCGACCTACAATGAGCAGTTCTTC. Encoded protein: CASSLGLASTYNEQFF.